The text below deals with one T cell receptor (beta chain). No cognate antigen has been identified for it. Base qualities are missing; no much larger clone stands one base away. This specimen belongs to a study of siplizumab effects on memory and regulatory T cells (dated by TCRdb to the late 2010s). At the level of the whole study: The effect of the anti-CD2 antibody siplizumab on alloreactive T-cell subsets was examined in allogeneic mixed lymphocyte reactions constructed from human PBMCs.

The research as a whole found: Unstimulated naive T cells appeared to be more diverse than memory T cells, and naive cells seemed to make a substantial contribution to the alloresponse. A naive or memory phenotype could not be assigned to roughly 75-97% of proliferating CD4+ or CD8+ clones. Among mappable alloreactive CD4+ clones, the Treg-derived fraction averaged about 75% with siplizumab versus roughly 25% in control reactions. Whether proliferating Tregs from siplizumab cultures were suppressive was not functionally confirmed. Because sequences at frequencies below about 10^-5 were poorly captured, only a minor fraction of alloreactive clones could be mapped back to unstimulated subsets. Siplizumab significantly lowered the cumulative frequency of alloreactive sequences that could be traced to unstimulated CD4+ memory T cells.

Sorted unstimulated T cells, along with proliferating T cells recovered from mixed lymphocyte reactions, underwent TCRbeta CDR3 sequencing. Fresh whole blood from around 11 HLA-typed healthy donors was used to isolate PBMCs. Unstimulated CD4+ non-regulatory T cells were FACS-sorted to map the origin of alloreactive clones. The method was the immunoSEQ multiplex PCR assay. About 9.1 x 10^4 TCR templates per sample were assayed on the deep sequencing platform. Genomic DNA extracted from sorted T cells was used for TCRbeta CDR3 sequencing. The authors' analysis ran thus. The R programming language was used for the clonal analysis of the TCRbeta CDR3 data. Comparing unstimulated samples against CFSE-low samples taken after the reaction was how alloreactive CD4+ and CD8+ clones were defined. Alloreactive CD4+ clones were assigned to regulatory or non-regulatory origin by matching sequences to sorted unstimulated Treg and non-Treg repertoires. This is the immuneACCESS table as TCRdb keeps it, with only in-frame sequences that have V and J called. A part of the clones is gone; compared with another copy, unresolved V genes explain less than half, and the rest is unexplained. The V and J calls and clone size are taken from that table; D and trimming were inferred from the DNA. The sample yields about 120,000 clones; just over 90% were counted once. The leading ten clones occupy 0.16% of the sample.

The sequence was collected from a human donor in good health. The sample comprised non-Treg CD4+ T cells sorted from blood. The intended sense of this specimen's cell subset or site label: FACS-sorted unstimulated CD4+ non-regulatory T cells.

DNA sequence: TGTGCCACCAAGGCGGGGTTTGGAAACACCATATATTTT. Translated, this is CATKAGFGNTIYF. The chain uses TRBV28 and TRBJ1-3; the D gene lacks a confident call. CDR1 MDHEN and CDR2 SYDVKM were looked up in the germline V gene. Relative to germline, V is 10 bases shorter and J is 3 bases shorter, with 13 bases between their ends. Spanning cysteine to phenylalanine, the CDR3 consists of 13 amino acids. Left in the record is the CDR3 DNA by itself, 39 bases read in frame from the first base.